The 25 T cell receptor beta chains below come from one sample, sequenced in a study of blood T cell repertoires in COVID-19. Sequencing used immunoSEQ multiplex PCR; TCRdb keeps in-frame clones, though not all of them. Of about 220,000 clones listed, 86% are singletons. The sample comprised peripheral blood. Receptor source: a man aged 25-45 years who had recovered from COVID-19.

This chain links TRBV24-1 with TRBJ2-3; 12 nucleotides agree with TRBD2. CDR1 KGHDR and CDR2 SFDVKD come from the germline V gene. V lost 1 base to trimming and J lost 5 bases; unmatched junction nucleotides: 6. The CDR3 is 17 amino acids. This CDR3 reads CATSDFLELAGGDTQYF. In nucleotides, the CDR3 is TGTGCCACCAGTGATTTCCTCGAACTAGCGGGGGGAGATACGCAGTATTTT.

CDR3: CASSATGVVYEQYF. The CDR3 bases are TGCGCCAGCAGCGCTACAGGGGTTGTCTACGAGCAGTACTTC. The chain combines TRBV5-1 with TRBJ2-7; 7 nucleotides agree with TRBD1. Germline CDR1 is SGHRS and CDR2 is YFSETQ. V lost 4 bases and J lost 3; bases outside the gene matches: 7. The CDR3 has 14 amino acids.

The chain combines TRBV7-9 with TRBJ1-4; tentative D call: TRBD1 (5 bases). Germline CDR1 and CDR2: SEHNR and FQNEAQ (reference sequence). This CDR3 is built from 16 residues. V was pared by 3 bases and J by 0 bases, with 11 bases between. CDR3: CASSFSVGPTNEKLFF. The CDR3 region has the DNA TGTGCCAGCAGCTTCTCAGTGGGGCCAACTAATGAAAAACTGTTTTTT.

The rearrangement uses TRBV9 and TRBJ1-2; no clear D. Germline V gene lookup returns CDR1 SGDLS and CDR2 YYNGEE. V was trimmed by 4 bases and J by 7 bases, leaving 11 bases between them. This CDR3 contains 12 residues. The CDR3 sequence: CASSPQSGGYTF. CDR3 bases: TGTGCCAGCAGCCCCCAATCGGGTGGCTACACCTTC. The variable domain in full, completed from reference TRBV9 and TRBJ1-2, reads DSGVTQTPKHLITATGQRVTLRCSPRSGDLSVYWYQQSLDQGLQFLIQYYNGEERAKGNILERFSAQQFPDLHSELNLSSLELGDSALYFCASSPQSGGYTFGSGTRLTVV.

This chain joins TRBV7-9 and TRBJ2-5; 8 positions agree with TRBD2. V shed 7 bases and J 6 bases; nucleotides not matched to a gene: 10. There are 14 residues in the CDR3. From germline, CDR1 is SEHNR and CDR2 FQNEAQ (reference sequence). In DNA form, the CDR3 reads TGTGCCAGCACACTCGGGGGGGTGAAGCAGACCCAGTACTTC. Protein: CASTLGGVKQTQYF.

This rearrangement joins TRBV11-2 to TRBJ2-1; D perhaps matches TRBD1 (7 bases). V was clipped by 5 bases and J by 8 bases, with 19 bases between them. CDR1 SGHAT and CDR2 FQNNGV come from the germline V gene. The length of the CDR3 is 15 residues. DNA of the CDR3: TGTGCCAGCAGCCAAGCCAGGGGGGATTGGGATGAGCAGTTCTTC. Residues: CASSQARGDWDEQFF.

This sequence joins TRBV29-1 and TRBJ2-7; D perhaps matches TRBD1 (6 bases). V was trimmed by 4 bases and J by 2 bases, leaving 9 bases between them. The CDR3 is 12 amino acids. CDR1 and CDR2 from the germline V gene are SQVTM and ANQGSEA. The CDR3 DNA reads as TGCAGCGTTGGACAGGTAACCTACGAGCAGTACTTC. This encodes CSVGQVTYEQYF.

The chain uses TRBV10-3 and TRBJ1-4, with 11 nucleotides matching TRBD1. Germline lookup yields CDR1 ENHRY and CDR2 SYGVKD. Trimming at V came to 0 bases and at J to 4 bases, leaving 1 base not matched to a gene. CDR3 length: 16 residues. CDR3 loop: CAISESGTGGNEKLFF. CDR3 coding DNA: TGTGCCATCAGTGAGTCCGGGACAGGGGGTAATGAAAAACTGTTTTTT.

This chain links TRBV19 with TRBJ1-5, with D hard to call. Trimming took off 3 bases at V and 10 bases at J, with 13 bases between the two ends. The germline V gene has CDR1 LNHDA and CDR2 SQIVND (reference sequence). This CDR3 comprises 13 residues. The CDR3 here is CASSMGGLLPQHF. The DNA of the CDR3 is TGTGCCAGTAGTATGGGCGGGTTGCTTCCCCAGCATTTT.

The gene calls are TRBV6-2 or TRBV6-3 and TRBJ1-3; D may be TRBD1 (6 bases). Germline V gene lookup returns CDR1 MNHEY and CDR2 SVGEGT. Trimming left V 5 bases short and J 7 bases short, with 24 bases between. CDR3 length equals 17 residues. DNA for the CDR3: TGTGCCAGCAGTCGTTCGTACCTACAGGGAAAAAAGAACACCATATATTTT. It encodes CASSRSYLQGKKNTIYF.

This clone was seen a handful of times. The CDR3 nucleotides read TGCAGCGGTAGGGGACAGGATCCATATGGCTACACCTTC. Protein sequence: CSGRGQDPYGYTF. This chain uses TRBV29-1 with TRBJ1-2; TRBD1 matches at 8 bases. The CDR3 covers 13 residues. Germline V CDR1 and CDR2: SQVTM, ANQGSEA. The V and J ends lost 7 bases and 5 bases, in that order; junction bases with no gene match: 9.

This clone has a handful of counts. The CDR3, as DNA: TGTGCCAGCATCCTAATGGGGGGTCGAGGGTCCACTGAAGCTTTCTTT. Amino acid sequence: CASILMGGRGSTEAFF. The chain joins TRBV2 to TRBJ1-1, with D maybe TRBD1 (5 bases). CDR3 length: 16 amino acids. Per the germline V gene, CDR1 is SNHLY and CDR2 is FYNNEI. V was pared by 7 bases and J by 4 bases, with 22 bases between.

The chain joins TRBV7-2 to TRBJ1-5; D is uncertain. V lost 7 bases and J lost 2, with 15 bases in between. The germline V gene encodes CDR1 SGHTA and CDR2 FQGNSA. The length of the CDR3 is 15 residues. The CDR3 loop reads CASTPRQQGNQPQHF. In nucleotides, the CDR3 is TGTGCCAGCACCCCTCGTCAGCAGGGCAATCAGCCCCAGCATTTT.

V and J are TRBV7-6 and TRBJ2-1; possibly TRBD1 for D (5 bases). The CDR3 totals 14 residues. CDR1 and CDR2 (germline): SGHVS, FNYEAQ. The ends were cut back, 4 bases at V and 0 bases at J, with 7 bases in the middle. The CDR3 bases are TGTGCCAGCAGCTCGGACATCTCCTACAATGAGCAGTTCTTC. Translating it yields CASSSDISYNEQFF.

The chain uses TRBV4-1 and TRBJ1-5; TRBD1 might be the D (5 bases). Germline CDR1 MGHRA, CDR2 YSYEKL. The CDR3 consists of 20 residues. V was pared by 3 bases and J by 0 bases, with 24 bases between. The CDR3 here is CASSQKWSRDFKYSNQPQHF. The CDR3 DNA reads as TGCGCCAGCAGCCAGAAATGGAGCAGGGACTTTAAGTATAGCAATCAGCCCCAGCATTTT.

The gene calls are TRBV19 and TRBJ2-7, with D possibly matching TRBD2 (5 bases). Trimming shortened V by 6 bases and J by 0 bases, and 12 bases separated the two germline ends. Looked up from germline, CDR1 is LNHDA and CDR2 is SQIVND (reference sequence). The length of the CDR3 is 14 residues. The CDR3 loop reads CASSPGWSSYEQYF. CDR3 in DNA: TGTGCCAGTAGCCCGGGATGGAGCTCCTACGAGCAGTACTTC.

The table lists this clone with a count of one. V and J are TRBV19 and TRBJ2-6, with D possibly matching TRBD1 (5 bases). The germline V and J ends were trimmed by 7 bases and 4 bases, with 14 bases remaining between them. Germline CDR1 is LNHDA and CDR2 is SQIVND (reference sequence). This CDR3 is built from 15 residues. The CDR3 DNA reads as TGTGCCAGTACCCTAGGGGTGACCGGGGCCAACGTCCTGACTTTC. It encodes CASTLGVTGANVLTF.

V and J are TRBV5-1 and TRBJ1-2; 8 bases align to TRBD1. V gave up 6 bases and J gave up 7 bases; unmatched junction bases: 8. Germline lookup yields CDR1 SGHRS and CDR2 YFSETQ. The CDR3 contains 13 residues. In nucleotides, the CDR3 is TGCGCCAGCACGCAGGGACAGGAGGGTGGCTACACCTTC. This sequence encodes CASTQGQEGGYTF.

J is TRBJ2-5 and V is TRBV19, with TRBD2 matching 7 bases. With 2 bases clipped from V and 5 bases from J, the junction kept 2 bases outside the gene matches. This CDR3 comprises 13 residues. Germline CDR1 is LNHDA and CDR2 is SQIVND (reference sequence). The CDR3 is CASSILGGETQYF. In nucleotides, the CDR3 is TGTGCCAGTAGTATACTCGGGGGGGAGACCCAGTACTTC.

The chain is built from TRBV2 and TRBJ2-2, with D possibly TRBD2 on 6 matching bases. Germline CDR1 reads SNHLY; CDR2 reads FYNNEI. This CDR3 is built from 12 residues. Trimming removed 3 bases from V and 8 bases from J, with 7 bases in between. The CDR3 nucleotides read TGTGCCAGCAGTGAGGGGGGTGGGGAGCTGTTTTTT. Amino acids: CASSEGGGELFF. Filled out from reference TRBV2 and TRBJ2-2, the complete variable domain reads EPEVTQTPSHQVTQMGQEVILRCVPISNHLYFYWYRQILGQKVEFLVSFYNNEISEKSEIFDDQFSVERPDGSNFTLKIRSTKLEDSAMYFCASSEGGGELFFGEGSRLTVL.

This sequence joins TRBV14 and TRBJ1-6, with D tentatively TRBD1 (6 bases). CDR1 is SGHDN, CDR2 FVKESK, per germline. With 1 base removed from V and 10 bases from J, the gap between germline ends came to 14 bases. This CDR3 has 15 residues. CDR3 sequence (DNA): TGTGCCAGCAGCCAAGTGAACAGGGTAGACTCACCCCTCCACTTT. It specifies CASSQVNRVDSPLHF.

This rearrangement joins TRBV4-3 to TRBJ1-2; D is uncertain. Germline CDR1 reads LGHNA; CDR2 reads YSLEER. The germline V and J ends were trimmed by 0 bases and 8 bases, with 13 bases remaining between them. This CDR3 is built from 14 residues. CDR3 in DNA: TGCGCCAGCAGCCAAGATAGCAGCAGTATAGGCTACACCTTC. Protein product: CASSQDSSSIGYTF.

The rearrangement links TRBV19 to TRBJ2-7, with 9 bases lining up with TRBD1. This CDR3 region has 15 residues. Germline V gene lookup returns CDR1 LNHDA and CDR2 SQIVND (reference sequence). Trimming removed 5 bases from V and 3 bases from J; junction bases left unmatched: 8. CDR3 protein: CASSLRTGENYEQYF. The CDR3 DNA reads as TGTGCCAGTAGTCTAAGGACAGGGGAGAACTACGAGCAGTACTTC.

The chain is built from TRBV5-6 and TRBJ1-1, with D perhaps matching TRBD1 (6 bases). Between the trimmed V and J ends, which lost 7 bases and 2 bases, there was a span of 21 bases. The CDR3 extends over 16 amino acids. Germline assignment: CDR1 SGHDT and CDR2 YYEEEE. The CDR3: CASLGDQDRPNTEAFF. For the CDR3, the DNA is TGTGCCAGCCTAGGAGACCAAGACAGGCCCAACACTGAAGCTTTCTTT.

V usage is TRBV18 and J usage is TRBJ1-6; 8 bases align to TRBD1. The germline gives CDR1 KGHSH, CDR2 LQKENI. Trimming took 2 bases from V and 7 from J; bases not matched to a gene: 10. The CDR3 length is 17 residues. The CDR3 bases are TGTGCCAGCTCACCAGCCCCGGGACAGGTGTACAATTCACCCCTCCACTTT. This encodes CASSPAPGQVYNSPLHF. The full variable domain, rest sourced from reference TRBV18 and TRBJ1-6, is NAGVMQNPRHLVRRRGQEARLRCSPMKGHSHVYWYRQLPEEGLKFMVYLQKENIIDESGMPKERFSAEFPKEGPSILRIQQVVRGDSAAYFCASSPAPGQVYNSPLHFGNGTRLTVT.